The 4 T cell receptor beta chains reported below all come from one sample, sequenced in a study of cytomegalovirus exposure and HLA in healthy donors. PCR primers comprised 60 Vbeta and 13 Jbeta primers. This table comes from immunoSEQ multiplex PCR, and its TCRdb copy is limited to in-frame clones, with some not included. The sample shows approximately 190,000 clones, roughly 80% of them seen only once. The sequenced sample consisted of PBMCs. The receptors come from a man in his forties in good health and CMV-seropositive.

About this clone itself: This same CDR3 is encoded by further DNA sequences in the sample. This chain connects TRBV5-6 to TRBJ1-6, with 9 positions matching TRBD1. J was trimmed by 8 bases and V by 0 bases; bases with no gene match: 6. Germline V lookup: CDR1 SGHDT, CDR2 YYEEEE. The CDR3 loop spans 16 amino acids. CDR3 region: CASSLADRGTYSPLHF. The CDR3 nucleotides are TGTGCCAGCAGCTTGGCGGACAGGGGTACCTATTCACCCCTCCACTTT. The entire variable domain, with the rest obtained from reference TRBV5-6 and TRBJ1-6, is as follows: DAGVTQSPTHLIKTRGQQVTLRCSPKSGHDTVSWYQQALGQGPQFIFQYYEEEERQRGNFPDRFSGHQFPNYSSELNVNALLLGDSALYLCASSLADRGTYSPLHFGNGTRLTVT.

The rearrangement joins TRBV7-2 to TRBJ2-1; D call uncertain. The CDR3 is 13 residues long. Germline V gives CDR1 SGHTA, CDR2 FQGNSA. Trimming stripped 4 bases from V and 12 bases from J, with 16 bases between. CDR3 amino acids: CASSSPTDGVQFF. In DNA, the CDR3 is TGTGCCAGCAGCTCCCCCACAGACGGTGTGCAGTTCTTC.

This CDR3 is CASSKGQGSDTQYF. The CDR3 DNA reads as TGTGCCAGCAGCAAGGGACAGGGGTCAGATACGCAGTATTTT. This chain connects TRBV7-2 to TRBJ2-3; 10 bases are a match to TRBD1. J gave up 4 bases and V 5 bases, and 3 bases lay outside the gene matches. The CDR3 runs to 14 residues. Germline CDR1 SGHTA, CDR2 FQGNSA. The full variable domain, with the rest looked up from reference TRBV7-2 and TRBJ2-3, is GAGVSQSPSNKVTEKGKDVELRCDPISGHTALYWYRQSLGQGLEFLIYFQGNSAPDKSGLPSDRFSAERTGGSVSTLTIQRTQQEDSAVYLCASSKGQGSDTQYFGPGTRLTVL.

CDR3 loop: CAWSLGGSSPLHF. CDR3 coding DNA: TGTGCCTGGTCTCTTGGAGGGAGTTCACCCCTCCACTTT. The J gene is TRBJ1-6, the V gene TRBV30; D not resolved. The CDR3 has 13 amino acids. V dropped 5 bases and J dropped 9 bases, with 14 bases sitting between them. Germline values: CDR1 GTSNPN, CDR2 SVGIG (reference sequence).